The text below deals with one TCR beta chain. The data originate from a study of shared clonotypes between healthy human individuals. TCRdb's table, derived via immunoSEQ multiplex PCR, lists solely in-frame clones and lacks some. The table includes millions of clones, 90% to 95% detected once. This CDR3 is 13 amino acids long. CDR1 and CDR2 (germline): SGHTA, FQGNSA. V lost 5 bases and J 5 bases, leaving 12 bases between the germline ends. The receptor's source is a man aged 18 to 35 in good health. This sequence joins TRBV7-2 and TRBJ1-2; TRBD1 is a possible D gene (5 bases). The sequenced sample consisted of naive CD4+ T cells sorted from blood. Stated subset: CD45RA+ positively selected. The CDR3 sequence: CASSRQSFYGYTF. CDR3 nucleotides: TGTGCCAGCAGCCGACAGAGTTTTTATGGCTACACCTTC.